Below, 18 T cell receptor beta chains from the same sample are listed, as sequenced in a study of PD-1 blockade in classical Hodgkin lymphoma. All patients relapsed after autologous stem cell transplantation, and brentuximab vedotin exposure varied. The data were produced by immunoSEQ multiplex PCR, yet TCRdb's version contains in-frame clones alone and is incomplete. The table lists about 97,000 clones, roughly 90% of them singletons. Here the sequenced sample was peripheral blood mononuclear cells (PBMCs), taken before the second cycle of nivolumab. These receptors originate from a human donor with classical Hodgkin lymphoma.

The J gene is TRBJ2-3, the V gene TRBV9; D might be TRBD2 (5 bases). V was trimmed by 4 bases and J by 7 bases, leaving 13 bases between them. From germline, CDR1 is SGDLS and CDR2 YYNGEE. The CDR3 covers 13 residues. The chain's CDR3 is CASSPRTGNTQYF. CDR3 bases: TGTGCCAGCAGCCCCCGGACTGGCAATACGCAGTATTTT. The full variable domain, completed using reference TRBV9 and TRBJ2-3, is DSGVTQTPKHLITATGQRVTLRCSPRSGDLSVYWYQQSLDQGLQFLIQYYNGEERAKGNILERFSAQQFPDLHSELNLSSLELGDSALYFCASSPRTGNTQYFGPGTRLTVL.

The rearrangement links TRBV27 to TRBJ1-2, with 7 bases identical to TRBD1. This CDR3 is built from 11 residues. Germline values: CDR1 MNHEY, CDR2 SMNVEV (reference sequence). The ends lost 5 bases at V and 6 bases at J; junction bases unmatched: 0. CDR3 region: CASSQGDGYTF. The DNA for the CDR3 is TGTGCCAGCAGTCAGGGGGATGGCTACACCTTC.

Here the CDR3 reads CASSPPVYQAGGHSGENIQYF. Written as DNA, the CDR3 is TGTGCCAGCTCACCACCGGTTTACCAAGCGGGGGGGCACTCCGGCGAAAACATTCAGTACTTC. The rearrangement uses TRBV18 and TRBJ2-4; 10 nucleotides align to TRBD2. The V gene end was trimmed by 0 bases and the J gene end by 5 bases; junction bases not matched to a gene: 19. Germline CDR1 KGHSH, CDR2 LQKENI. CDR3 length: 21 residues. Full variable domain (missing parts from reference TRBV18 and TRBJ2-4): NAGVMQNPRHLVRRRGQEARLRCSPMKGHSHVYWYRQLPEEGLKFMVYLQKENIIDESGMPKERFSAEFPKEGPSILRIQQVVRGDSAAYFCASSPPVYQAGGHSGENIQYFGAGTRLSVL.

This sequence joins TRBV7-2 and TRBJ1-2, with a weak D call TRBD1 (6 bases). Germline V gene data show CDR1 as SGHTA and CDR2 as FQGNSA. V dropped 5 bases and J dropped 3 bases, with 13 bases sitting between them. The CDR3 loop spans 14 amino acids. The DNA for the CDR3 is TGTGCCAGCAGCCCAAATGGGGGCGACTATGGCTACACCTTC. The encoded protein is CASSPNGGDYGYTF. The complete variable domain, with remaining parts taken from reference TRBV7-2 and TRBJ1-2, reads GAGVSQSPSNKVTEKGKDVELRCDPISGHTALYWYRQSLGQGLEFLIYFQGNSAPDKSGLPSDRFSAERTGGSVSTLTIQRTQQEDSAVYLCASSPNGGDYGYTFGSGTRLTVV.

The count of this clone is one. V gene TRBV11-1 combines with J gene TRBJ1-2; D is perhaps TRBD1 (5 bases). The CDR3 has 13 residues. Trimming removed 2 bases from V and 4 bases from J, with 8 bases in between. Per germline, CDR1 SGHAT and CDR2 FQDESV (reference sequence). The CDR3 DNA follows: TGTGCCAGCAGCTTACCGGGGGTCTATGGCTACACCTTC. Protein sequence: CASSLPGVYGYTF.

This clone has a handful of counts. This chain uses TRBV30 with TRBJ1-2; D is ambiguous. With 4 bases removed from V and 4 bases from J, the gap between germline ends came to 10 bases. Germline CDR1 is GTSNPN and CDR2 is SVGIG (reference sequence). The CDR3 is 12 amino acids. CDR3 in DNA: TGTGCCTGGATGCCGGGATTCTATGGCTACACCTTC. This encodes CAWMPGFYGYTF.

This clone appeared a few times. The chain couples TRBV27 to TRBJ1-5; 8 bases are a match to TRBD1. Germline CDR1 is MNHEY and CDR2 is SMNVEV (reference sequence). V shed 4 bases and J 10 bases; nucleotides not matched to a gene: 12. This CDR3 has 15 amino acids. The DNA for the CDR3 is TGTGCCAGCAGTTCCATCGGACAGGGCGAGTTCCCCCAGCATTTT. Translation: CASSSIGQGEFPQHF.

The chain carries TRBV20-1 and TRBJ2-5, with unresolved D. The tail of the sequence fits TRBJ2-7 better, so the J call may be wrong. CDR1 is DFQATT and CDR2 is SNEGSKA in the germline V gene (reference sequence). The CDR3 length is 11 residues. The CDR3 nucleotides read TGCAGTGCTAGTACTCACTACGAGCAGTACTTC. Its protein is CSASTHYEQYF.

The chain combines TRBV19 with TRBJ2-1; 8 nucleotides match TRBD2. Germline CDR1 and CDR2: LNHDA and SQIVND (reference sequence). The CDR3 extends over 13 amino acids. After removal of 6 bases from V and 5 bases from J, the junction contained 3 bases not matched to a gene. The CDR3 sequence is CASSGTRNNEQFF. The CDR3 nucleotides read TGTGCCAGTAGCGGGACTAGGAACAATGAGCAGTTCTTC.

The J gene is TRBJ2-1, the V gene TRBV27; D is possibly TRBD1 or TRBD2 (5 bases each). The CDR3 is made up of 15 amino acids. From germline, CDR1 is MNHEY and CDR2 SMNVEV (reference sequence). V lost 1 base and J 5 bases, leaving 12 bases between the germline ends. The CDR3 here is CASSLWAGSDNEQFF. Here the CDR3 DNA reads TGTGCCAGCAGTTTATGGGCAGGGAGCGACAATGAGCAGTTCTTC.

The J gene is TRBJ2-1, the V gene TRBV29-1, with D perhaps assigned TRBD1 or TRBD2 (5 bases each). Trimming removed 5 bases from V and 7 bases from J, with 12 bases in between. Germline CDR1 and CDR2: SQVTM and ANQGSEA. CDR3 size: 12 residues. The CDR3 nucleotides read TGCAGCGTTTCGGGGACGAGGAATGAGCAGTTCTTC. This codes for CSVSGTRNEQFF.

The chain carries TRBV5-1 and TRBJ2-3; a possible D gene is TRBD2 (5 bases). This CDR3 has 14 residues. V lost 4 bases to trimming and J lost 5 bases, with 14 bases between them. Germline V lookup: CDR1 SGHRS, CDR2 YFSETQ. CDR3 region: CASSESRVGDTQYF. CDR3 bases: TGCGCCAGCAGCGAGTCGCGGGTTGGAGATACGCAGTATTTT. Variable domain in full (rest from reference TRBV5-1 and TRBJ2-3): KAGVTQTPRYLIKTRGQQVTLSCSPISGHRSVSWYQQTPGQGLQFLFEYFSETQRNKGNFPGRFSGRQFSNSRSEMNVSTLELGDSALYLCASSESRVGDTQYFGPGTRLTVL.

The J gene is TRBJ2-3, the V gene TRBV6-5, with D possibly matching TRBD1 (6 bases). CDR1 is MNHEY and CDR2 is SVGAGI in the germline V gene. There are 15 residues in the CDR3. Trimming removed 6 bases from V and 4 bases from J, with 17 bases in between. The CDR3 is CASSRQVGGPDTQYF. CDR3 sequence (DNA): TGTGCCAGCAGCCGGCAGGTTGGGGGCCCAGATACGCAGTATTTT.

The rearrangement links TRBV30 to TRBJ2-3; D gene unclear. The V gene lost 4 bases and the J gene lost 1 base, with 27 bases spanning the gap. Per germline, CDR1 GTSNPN and CDR2 SVGIG (reference sequence). This CDR3 is built from 19 residues. The CDR3 loop is CAWIIIPRDDPWGTDTQYF. The DNA for the CDR3 is TGTGCCTGGATCATAATCCCGAGAGACGATCCCTGGGGCACAGATACGCAGTATTTT.

The chain recombines TRBV5-8 with TRBJ2-7; 7 bases map to TRBD2. CDR1 SGHTS and CDR2 YDEGEE come from the germline V gene. After removal of 2 bases from V and 4 bases from J, the junction contained 6 bases not matched to a gene. CDR3 length: 14 amino acids. The CDR3 sequence is CASSFSPGGYEQYF. The CDR3 DNA is TGTGCCAGCAGCTTCTCACCGGGGGGATACGAGCAGTACTTC. Looking up the rest from reference TRBV5-8 and TRBJ2-7 gives the full variable domain: EAGVTQSPTHLIKTRGQQATLRCSPISGHTSVYWYQQALGLGLQFLLWYDEGEERNRGNFPPRFSGRQFPNYSSELNVNALELEDSALYLCASSFSPGGYEQYFGPGTRLTVT.

This rearrangement joins TRBV18 to TRBJ1-5, with D unresolved. Trimming took 3 bases from V and 2 from J, leaving 14 bases between them. The CDR3 loop spans 16 amino acids. Germline CDR1 reads KGHSH; CDR2 reads LQKENI. CDR3 region: CASSPVLAGGNQPQHF. CDR3 DNA sequence: TGTGCCAGCTCACCCGTTCTTGCTGGGGGCAATCAGCCCCAGCATTTT.

The chain has TRBV10-3 and TRBJ1-4, with a tentative D call TRBD1 (5 bases). V gave up 3 bases and J gave up 8 bases, with 19 bases separating them. In germline, CDR1 is ENHRY, CDR2 SYGVKD. CDR3 size: 16 residues. CDR3 nucleotides: TGTGCCATCAGTGACGTAACGGGGGGGGAGCGGGAAAAACTGTTTTTT. It codes for CAISDVTGGEREKLFF.

The chain combines TRBV5-1 with TRBJ2-7, with D perhaps assigned TRBD1 or TRBD2 (5 bases each). Trimming took 0 bases from V and 3 from J, leaving 10 bases between them. CDR1 and CDR2 from the germline V gene are SGHRS and YFSETQ. The CDR3 covers 14 residues. As DNA, the CDR3 is TGCGCCAGCAGCTTGGATCGGGACGGCTACGAGCAGTACTTC. As protein: CASSLDRDGYEQYF.